These 22 T cell receptor beta chains were all obtained from the same sample, sequenced in a study of cytomegalovirus exposure and HLA in healthy donors. A multiplex PCR was run with 60 Vbeta primers and 13 Jbeta primers. Clones were sequenced by immunoSEQ multiplex PCR, and TCRdb holds only the in-frame ones, with some missing. The sample carries approximately 110,000 clones, about 85% recorded once. Sequencing used PBMCs. All receptors come from a middle-aged man in good health and CMV-seronegative.

V is TRBV6-1 and J is TRBJ1-2; TRBD1 matches at 7 bases. The trim removed 8 bases at V and 0 bases at J, leaving 6 bases unmatched. Looked up from germline, CDR1 is MNHNS and CDR2 is SASEGT. This CDR3 region has 14 residues. The CDR3 region is CASRTGAANYGYTF. The CDR3 nucleotides are TGTGCCAGCCGTACAGGGGCCGCTAACTATGGCTACACCTTC.

The V gene is TRBV18, the J gene TRBJ1-1; D not certain. Trimming stripped 7 bases from V and 11 bases from J, with 17 bases between. CDR1 and CDR2 (germline): KGHSH, LQKENI. The CDR3 consists of 12 residues. CDR3 residues: CASWRGKGTAFF. CDR3 in DNA: TGTGCCAGCTGGCGGGGTAAAGGAACGGCTTTCTTT.

This sequence joins TRBV7-2 and TRBJ2-3; 8 nucleotides line up with TRBD1. J lost 1 base, V lost 3 bases, and 6 bases had no gene match. Germline V gene sequence: CDR1 SGHTA, CDR2 FQGNSA. CDR3 size: 16 residues. This CDR3 is CASSFWTGSGTDTQYF. In DNA, the CDR3 is TGTGCCAGCAGCTTTTGGACAGGGTCTGGCACAGATACGCAGTATTTT.

This clone was detected only once. The chain recombines TRBV28 with TRBJ1-1, with D possibly matching TRBD1 (5 bases). The length of the CDR3 is 12 residues. Germline CDR1 MDHEN, CDR2 SYDVKM. The CDR3 DNA is TGTGCTACCGGGACTCGAACTCGGGGGGCTTTCTTT. It is translated as CATGTRTRGAFF.

This chain connects TRBV5-4 to TRBJ1-1; D might be TRBD1 (5 bases). This CDR3 region has 13 residues. V lost 0 bases and J 5 bases, leaving 8 bases between the germline ends. Germline V gene data show CDR1 as SGHNT and CDR2 as YYREEE (reference sequence). DNA for the CDR3: TGTGCCAGCAGCTTGGGCGGGGGGACTGAAGCTTTCTTT. Protein product: CASSLGGGTEAFF.

The chain uses TRBV18 and TRBJ1-1, with TRBD1 as a possible D gene (6 bases). The CDR3 has 19 amino acids. V was cut by 3 bases and J by 5 bases, with 28 bases left in between. Germline V gives CDR1 KGHSH, CDR2 LQKENI. In nucleotides, the CDR3 is TGTGCCAGCTCACCGAGAAAGACAGGAAAGTCTGGTACTGATACTGAAGCTTTCTTT. Its translation: CASSPRKTGKSGTDTEAFF.

The V and J genes are TRBV6-5 and TRBJ2-5, with 7 bases identical to TRBD1. The CDR3 totals 15 residues. Germline V gene data show CDR1 as MNHEY and CDR2 as SVGAGI. Trimming took 5 bases from V and 2 from J; bases not matched to a gene: 8. CDR3 residues: CASSGPTGVQETQYF. CDR3 nucleotide sequence: TGTGCCAGCAGTGGACCAACAGGGGTACAAGAGACCCAGTACTTC.

The chain uses TRBV5-1 and TRBJ2-5; 7 bases map to TRBD2. TRBJ2-7 explains the end of the DNA better; the J call may be wrong. The CDR3 covers 15 residues. The germline V gene encodes CDR1 SGHRS and CDR2 YFSETQ. The CDR3 coding sequence is TGCGCCAGCAGCCCTGCTAGCGGTTCCTCCTACGAGCAGTACTTC. This sequence encodes CASSPASGSSYEQYF.

This clone was seen only once. The V and J genes are TRBV4-2 and TRBJ2-5; 9 positions match TRBD1. Germline loops: CDR1 LGHNA, CDR2 YNFKEQ. J lost 3 bases, V lost 2 bases, and 4 bases had no gene match. The CDR3 is 15 amino acids. CDR3 DNA: TGTGCCAGCAGCCAACCCCGGGACAGGGAAGAGACCCAGTACTTC. It translates to CASSQPRDREETQYF.

The rearrangement joins TRBV6-6 to TRBJ1-2; TRBD1 might be the D (6 bases). This CDR3 spans 12 amino acids. V was cut by 6 bases and J by 7 bases, with 12 bases left in between. Looked up from germline, CDR1 is MNHNY and CDR2 is SVGAGI (reference sequence). The CDR3 loop is CASSYTGRGYTF. The CDR3 region has the DNA TGTGCCAGCAGCTATACAGGGCGTGGCTACACCTTC.

This rearrangement joins TRBV7-2 to TRBJ1-4; 11 bases align to TRBD1. With V trimmed by 3 bases and J by 10 bases, 10 bases remained unmatched. There are 16 residues in the CDR3. Germline CDR1 reads SGHTA; CDR2 reads FQGNSA. CDR3 loop: CASSFTIGQGAGKLFF. In DNA form, the CDR3 reads TGTGCCAGCAGCTTCACTATAGGACAGGGGGCTGGAAAACTGTTTTTT.

V and J are TRBV19 and TRBJ2-3, with TRBD2 matching over 9 bases. Germline CDR1 and CDR2: LNHDA and SQIVND (reference sequence). V gave up 10 bases and J gave up 5 bases; unmatched junction bases: 7. CDR3 length equals 13 residues. CDR3 DNA: TGTGCCACCGGGGGACTAGCAGGAGATACGCAGTATTTT. Amino acid sequence: CATGGLAGDTQYF.

The J gene is TRBJ2-3, the V gene TRBV5-4, with unresolved D. V was clipped by 0 bases and J by 3 bases, with 8 bases between them. The CDR3 totals 14 residues. The germline V gene has CDR1 SGHNT and CDR2 YYREEE (reference sequence). The DNA for the CDR3 is TGTGCCAGCAGCTTGGCCCTAATAACAGATACGCAGTATTTT. Its translation is CASSLALITDTQYF.

V is TRBV14 and J is TRBJ2-2; no firm D call. The CDR3 extends over 13 amino acids. Trimming cost V 1 base and J 6 bases, with 6 bases left between them. Germline CDR1 is SGHDN and CDR2 is FVKESK. CDR3 sequence: CASSQARSGELFF. The CDR3 DNA reads as TGTGCCAGCAGCCAAGCCCGGTCCGGGGAGCTGTTTTTT. The variable domain in full, with the rest retrieved from reference TRBV14 and TRBJ2-2, is EAGVTQFPSHSVIEKGQTVTLRCDPISGHDNLYWYRRVMGKEIKFLLHFVKESKQDESGMPNNRFLAERTGGTYSTLKVQPAELEDSGVYFCASSQARSGELFFGEGSRLTVL.

The chain joins TRBV5-1 to TRBJ1-1; D unclear. The CDR3 is 14 amino acids. V shed 4 bases and J shed 1 base, with 11 bases lying between them. The V gene's germline CDR1 is SGHRS and CDR2 YFSETQ. As DNA, the CDR3 is TGCGCCAGCAGCCCGATACAGAGGAACACTGAAGCTTTCTTT. Its protein is CASSPIQRNTEAFF.

The genes are TRBV27 and TRBJ1-2; D uncertain. Deletions cut 2 bases from V and 5 bases from J, with 15 bases between. The germline gives CDR1 MNHEY, CDR2 SMNVEV (reference sequence). The CDR3 extends over 15 amino acids. As DNA, the CDR3 is TGTGCCAGCAGTTTAACCCCGTCGGGGTTTTATGGCTACACCTTC. Encoded protein: CASSLTPSGFYGYTF.

Only one count was recorded for this clone. The chain carries TRBV5-1 and TRBJ2-5, with a weak D call TRBD1 (5 bases). Germline V gene data show CDR1 as SGHRS and CDR2 as YFSETQ. V was pared by 4 bases and J by 1 base, with 23 bases between. The CDR3 contains 18 residues. The CDR3 protein is CASSQGRQIPGFQETQYF. CDR3 sequence (DNA): TGCGCCAGCAGCCAAGGCCGACAGATCCCCGGGTTCCAAGAGACCCAGTACTTC.

This rearrangement joins TRBV5-1 to TRBJ2-1; D is perhaps TRBD2 (6 bases). V was trimmed by 3 bases and J by 4 bases, leaving 14 bases between them. CDR1 is SGHRS, CDR2 YFSETQ, per germline. The CDR3 consists of 15 residues. The CDR3 DNA reads TGCGCCAGCAGCTCCGGGAGTGGGGGTTACAATGAGCAGTTCTTC. This translates into CASSSGSGGYNEQFF.

The V call is TRBV5-4, the J call TRBJ2-5; 7 bases are a match to TRBD2. This CDR3 is 15 amino acids long. The V gene's germline CDR1 is SGHNT and CDR2 YYREEE (reference sequence). V shed 0 bases, J shed 1 base, and the junction held 3 bases outside the gene matches. Here the CDR3 reads CASSLGGRGQETQYF. Here the CDR3 DNA reads TGTGCCAGCAGCTTGGGCGGGAGAGGCCAAGAGACCCAGTACTTC.

As DNA, the CDR3 is TGTGCCAGCAGTAGACAGGGGGCCCAAGAGACCCAGTACTTC. Protein: CASSRQGAQETQYF. V is TRBV28 and J is TRBJ2-5, with 10 positions matching TRBD1. Germline V lookup: CDR1 MDHEN, CDR2 SYDVKM. V lost 5 bases, J lost 1 base, and 1 base stayed unmatched. This CDR3 has 14 residues. Based on the CDR3 plus reference TRBV28 and TRBJ2-5, the full variable domain is DVKVTQSSRYLVKRTGEKVFLECVQDMDHENMFWYRQDPGLGLRLIYFSYDVKMKEKGDIPEGYSVSREKKERFSLILESASTNQTSMYLCASSRQGAQETQYFGPGTRLLVL.

The chain employs TRBV4-2 and TRBJ2-1; D might be TRBD2 (6 bases). The germline V gene has CDR1 LGHNA and CDR2 YNFKEQ. There are 16 residues in the CDR3. V lost 1 base to trimming and J lost 2 bases, with 12 bases between them. The CDR3 bases are TGTGCCAGCAGCCAAGGTCGACTAGGGGCCTACAATGAGCAGTTCTTC. Residues: CASSQGRLGAYNEQFF.

The chain carries TRBV27 and TRBJ1-4, with 7 nucleotides matching TRBD1. The CDR3 runs to 15 residues. Germline V gene lookup returns CDR1 MNHEY and CDR2 SMNVEV (reference sequence). With 0 bases clipped from V and 8 bases from J, the junction kept 6 bases outside the gene matches. The chain's CDR3 is CASSLSNRGGEKLFF. CDR3 DNA: TGTGCCAGCAGTTTATCGAACAGGGGAGGAGAAAAACTGTTTTTT.